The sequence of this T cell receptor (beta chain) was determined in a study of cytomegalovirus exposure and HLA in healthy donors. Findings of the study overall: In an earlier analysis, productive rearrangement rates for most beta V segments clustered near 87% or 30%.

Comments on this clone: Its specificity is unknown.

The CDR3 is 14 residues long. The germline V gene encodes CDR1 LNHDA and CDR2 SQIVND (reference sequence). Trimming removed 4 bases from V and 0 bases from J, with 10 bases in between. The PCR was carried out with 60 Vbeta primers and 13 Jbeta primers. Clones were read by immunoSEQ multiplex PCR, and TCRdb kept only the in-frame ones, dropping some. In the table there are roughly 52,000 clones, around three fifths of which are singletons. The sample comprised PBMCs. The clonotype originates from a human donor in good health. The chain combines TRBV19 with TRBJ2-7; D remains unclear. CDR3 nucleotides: TGTGCCAGTAGTAAGTCAGGCCTCTCCTACGAGCAGTACTTC. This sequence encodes CASSKSGLSYEQYF.